This T cell receptor (beta chain) was sequenced in a study of T cells in Graves' hyperthyroidism and ophthalmopathy. This clonotype was seen repeatedly, ten times or more. Trimming at V came to 8 bases and at J to 3 bases, leaving 4 bases not matched to a gene. CDR3 length equals 13 residues. CDR1 is MNHNS, CDR2 SASEGT, per germline. RNA transcripts yielded amplified TCR beta CDR3 regions. Researchers ran a first-round RT-PCR on the TCR CDR3 using the HTBI primer set. TCRdb re-called the multiplex PCR reads with MiXCR, one entry per CDR3 protein. There are approximately 410,000 distinct CDR3 sequences in the sample; roughly 15% occur only once, and 5.3% lies in the top ten.

V and J are TRBV6-1 and TRBJ2-1; 7 bases map to TRBD2. Source material: blood. This TCR derives from a woman between 18 and 29 years old with Graves' hyperthyroidism. Written as DNA, the CDR3 is TGTGCCAGCCGTAGCGGGCTCTACAATGAGCAGTTCTTC. Its translation is CASRSGLYNEQFF.